The 18 T cell receptor beta chains presented below share a single source sample, sequenced in a study of T cell clones after liver transplantation. Repertoires were generated with immunoSEQ multiplex PCR, while TCRdb's copy carries only in-frame clones and drops some. The data contain 45,000 or so clones, approximately 86% of them singletons. Sequencing was performed on CD4+ T cells from blood, taken 24 months after liver transplant. Every receptor here comes from a human patient who received a liver transplant. The T cells may come from the graft donor.

The chain uses TRBV7-9 and TRBJ1-2; 7 bases map to TRBD1. Germline trimming cut 3 bases from V and 8 bases from J; bases unmatched to any gene: 9. CDR3 length: 14 amino acids. Germline V CDR1 and CDR2: SEHNR, FQNEAQ (reference sequence). The DNA for the CDR3 is TGTGCCAGCAGCTTTGACGGACAGGCGGGGGGCTACACCTTC. Its protein is CASSFDGQAGGYTF.

The chain couples TRBV5-1 to TRBJ2-7, with a possible D match to TRBD2 (6 bases). The CDR3 consists of 16 residues. Trimming shortened V by 6 bases and J by 0 bases, and 19 bases separated the two germline ends. CDR1 is SGHRS, CDR2 YFSETQ, per germline. CDR3 sequence reads: CASTQPFATSSYEQYF. The CDR3, as DNA: TGCGCCAGCACCCAGCCTTTTGCGACTAGCTCCTACGAGCAGTACTTC.

This chain connects TRBV25-1 to TRBJ2-3; 7 bases are a match to TRBD2. Losses at the gene ends were 4 bases for V and 3 bases for J; bases not matched to a gene: 10. There are 16 residues in the CDR3. Germline V lookup: CDR1 MGHDK, CDR2 SYGVNS. The CDR3 reads CASSGGLAAGTDTQYF. The CDR3 DNA follows: TGTGCCAGCAGTGGAGGCCTAGCGGCAGGGACAGATACGCAGTATTTT. The complete variable domain, with remaining parts taken from reference TRBV25-1 and TRBJ2-3, reads EADIYQTPRYLVIGTGKKITLECSQTMGHDKMYWYQQDPGMELHLIHYSYGVNSTEKGDLSSESTVSRIRTEHFPLTLESARPSHTSQYLCASSGGLAAGTDTQYFGPGTRLTVL.

This clone came up a few times. The J gene is TRBJ2-6, the V gene TRBV7-9; D possibly corresponds to TRBD1 (6 bases). V was shortened by 5 bases and J by 0 bases, with 20 bases between the two germline ends. This CDR3 is 19 amino acids long. Germline lookup yields CDR1 SEHNR and CDR2 FQNEAQ (reference sequence). The CDR3 sequence: CASSIPPGQGNSGANVLTF. The CDR3 nucleotides are TGTGCCAGCAGCATCCCCCCCGGGCAGGGGAACTCTGGGGCCAACGTCCTGACTTTC.

The V gene is TRBV7-3, the J gene TRBJ2-2; possibly TRBD1 for D (6 bases). V dropped 5 bases and J dropped 0 bases, with 10 bases sitting between them. CDR3 length: 15 amino acids. Germline CDR1 is SGHTA and CDR2 is FQGTGA. The CDR3 DNA reads as TGTGCCAGCAGCCCACAGGGTGCGAACACCGGGGAGCTGTTTTTT. Translated, it gives CASSPQGANTGELFF.

This chain uses TRBV5-1 with TRBJ2-7; a possible D gene is TRBD2 (6 bases). Germline-derived CDR1 and CDR2 are SGHRS and YFSETQ. The CDR3 has 15 residues. V was clipped by 3 bases and J by 0 bases, with 13 bases between them. CDR3 nucleotide sequence: TGCGCCAGCAGCTCCCGGACCGGGAGCTCCTACGAGCAGTACTTC. It specifies CASSSRTGSSYEQYF.

The chain combines TRBV9 with TRBJ2-6; 7 positions agree with TRBD1. Germline V gene sequence: CDR1 SGDLS, CDR2 YYNGEE. J was trimmed by 2 bases and V by 4 bases; bases with no gene match: 6. The CDR3 loop spans 16 amino acids. In DNA, the CDR3 is TGTGCCAGCAGCACCCGACAGGGTACTGGGGCCAACGTCCTGACTTTC. It translates to CASSTRQGTGANVLTF.

The chain is built from TRBV28 and TRBJ2-5, with a tentative D call TRBD1 (5 bases). The CDR3 runs to 16 residues. Germline CDR1 and CDR2: MDHEN and SYDVKM. V lost 2 bases and J 2 bases, leaving 15 bases between the germline ends. The CDR3 nucleotides read TGTGCCAGCAGTTTAGCGCCGGACAAGTATCAAGAGACCCAGTACTTC. Translation: CASSLAPDKYQETQYF.

The V and J genes are TRBV7-9 and TRBJ1-2; D gene unclear. Germline V gene sequence: CDR1 SEHNR, CDR2 FQNEAQ (reference sequence). CDR3 length: 16 amino acids. The ends were cut back, 5 bases at V and 3 bases at J, with 19 bases in the middle. The DNA for the CDR3 is TGTGCCAGCAGCGACCCCCTTCGGCGTCCCGACTATGGCTACACCTTC. Amino acids: CASSDPLRRPDYGYTF.

The chain carries TRBV7-8 and TRBJ2-7; maybe TRBD1 (5 bases). Germline-derived CDR1 and CDR2 are SGHVS and FQNEAQ. This CDR3 contains 13 residues. Trimming took 1 base from V and 10 from J, leaving 14 bases between them. CDR3: CASSLVRTGYQYF. The CDR3 DNA reads TGTGCCAGCAGCTTAGTTCGAACAGGTTATCAGTACTTC.

The chain uses TRBV7-3 and TRBJ2-1; D remains unclear. V gave up 1 base and J gave up 7 bases, with 11 bases separating them. There are 14 residues in the CDR3. In germline, CDR1 is SGHTA, CDR2 FQGTGA. The CDR3 bases are TGTGCCAGCAGCTTAATCCAAGTGAGGAATGAGCAGTTCTTC. This translates into CASSLIQVRNEQFF.

The chain links TRBV5-1 to TRBJ2-3, with TRBD2 as a possible D gene (5 bases). Trimming took off 4 bases at V and 2 bases at J, with 14 bases between the two ends. Per germline, CDR1 SGHRS and CDR2 YFSETQ. The CDR3 runs 15 residues. Written as DNA, the CDR3 is TGCGCCAGCAGCATCGACGGGAAACACACAGATACGCAGTATTTT. Translated: CASSIDGKHTDTQYF.

The chain combines TRBV6-1 with TRBJ2-6; 10 bases are a match to TRBD1. The germline V gene encodes CDR1 MNHNS and CDR2 SASEGT. CDR3 length equals 19 residues. J lost 2 bases, V lost 4 bases, and 11 bases had no gene match. The CDR3 coding sequence is TGTGCCAGCAGTGCCTCCCGAAGACAGGGGGCGGCTGGGGCCAACGTCCTGACTTTC. This translates into CASSASRRQGAAGANVLTF.

The V and J genes are TRBV7-8 and TRBJ1-1, with 7 bases fitting TRBD1. V lost 5 bases to trimming and J lost 6 bases; unmatched junction nucleotides: 0. Germline CDR1 and CDR2: SGHVS and FQNEAQ. The CDR3 runs 11 residues. CDR3 loop: CASSQGAEAFF. CDR3 DNA: TGTGCCAGCAGCCAGGGGGCTGAAGCTTTCTTT.

This clone was seen more than once but under ten times. The chain employs TRBV4-2 and TRBJ2-3; TRBD1 matches at 7 bases. CDR3 length equals 17 residues. CDR1 is LGHNA, CDR2 YNFKEQ, per germline. The trim removed 4 bases at V and 4 bases at J, leaving 14 bases unmatched. The CDR3 coding sequence is TGTGCCAGCAGCCTCCGACAGACAGGGCTTGTCGCAGATACGCAGTATTTT. Amino acid sequence: CASSLRQTGLVADTQYF.

The chain carries TRBV5-4 and TRBJ2-1, with a tentative D call TRBD1 (7 bases). V dropped 3 bases and J dropped 5 bases, with 21 bases sitting between them. Looked up from germline, CDR1 is SGHNT and CDR2 is YYREEE (reference sequence). The CDR3 extends over 17 amino acids. This CDR3 reads CASSWASGGKVNNEQFF. CDR3 sequence (DNA): TGTGCCAGCAGCTGGGCTTCAGGGGGGAAGGTTAACAATGAGCAGTTCTTC.

The chain links TRBV5-1 to TRBJ1-1; no reliable D call. V was shortened by 5 bases and J by 3 bases, with 17 bases between the two germline ends. The V gene's germline CDR1 is SGHRS and CDR2 YFSETQ. This CDR3 contains 15 residues. The CDR3: CASSLEGRADTEAFF. The CDR3 DNA reads as TGCGCCAGCAGTCTAGAAGGGAGGGCAGACACTGAAGCTTTCTTT.

This rearrangement joins TRBV15 to TRBJ1-4; TRBD1 aligns across 8 bases. There are 15 residues in the CDR3. V lost 4 bases, J lost 10 bases, and 11 bases stayed unmatched. The germline V gene has CDR1 LNHNV and CDR2 YYDKDF (reference sequence). The CDR3 here is CATSTLRQGLGKLFF. DNA of the CDR3: TGTGCCACCAGCACCTTAAGACAGGGGTTGGGAAAACTGTTTTTT.